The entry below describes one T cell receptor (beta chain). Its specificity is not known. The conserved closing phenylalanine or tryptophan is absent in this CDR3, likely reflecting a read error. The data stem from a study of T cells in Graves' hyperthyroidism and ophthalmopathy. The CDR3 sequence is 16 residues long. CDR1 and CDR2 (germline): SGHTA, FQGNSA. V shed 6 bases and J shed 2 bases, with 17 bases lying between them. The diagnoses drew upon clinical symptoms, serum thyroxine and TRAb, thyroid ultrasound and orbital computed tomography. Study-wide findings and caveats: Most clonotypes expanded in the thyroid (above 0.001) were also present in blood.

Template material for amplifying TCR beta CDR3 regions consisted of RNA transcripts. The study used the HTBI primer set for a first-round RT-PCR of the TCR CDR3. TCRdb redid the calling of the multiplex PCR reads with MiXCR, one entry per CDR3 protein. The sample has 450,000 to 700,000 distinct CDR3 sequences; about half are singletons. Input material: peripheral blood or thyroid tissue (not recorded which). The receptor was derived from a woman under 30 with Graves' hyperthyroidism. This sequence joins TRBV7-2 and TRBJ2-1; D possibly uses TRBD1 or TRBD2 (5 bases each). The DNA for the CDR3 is TGTGCCAGCAGTCCACGTGAGGGGTCCCCCTACAATGAGCAGTTCTCC. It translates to CASSPREGSPYNEQFS.